Following are 18 T cell receptor beta chains from one sample sequenced in a study of blood T cell repertoires in COVID-19. Sequenced by immunoSEQ multiplex PCR; TCRdb stores in-frame clones only, minus some. The sample contains tens of thousands of clones, 75% to 90% of which appear only once. Sequencing was carried out using peripheral blood. The receptor set was obtained from a woman aged 80 or over with active or convalescent COVID-19.

This chain links TRBV19 with TRBJ1-5; the match to TRBD1 covers 10 bases. V lost 7 bases, J lost 4 bases, and 7 bases stayed unmatched. Germline values: CDR1 LNHDA, CDR2 SQIVND (reference sequence). CDR3 length equals 15 residues. CDR3 sequence reads: CASNPDRGQNQPQHF. As DNA, the CDR3 is TGTGCCAGTAACCCAGACAGGGGGCAGAATCAGCCCCAGCATTTT.

This clone was counted between two and nine times. The rearrangement links TRBV24-1 to TRBJ2-1; D is perhaps TRBD2 (6 bases). This CDR3 region has 16 residues. Trimming cost V 4 bases and J 5 bases, with 17 bases left between them. The V gene's germline CDR1 is KGHDR and CDR2 SFDVKD. The CDR3 region is CATSEREGLSDNEQFF. In nucleotides, the CDR3 is TGTGCCACCAGTGAGCGGGAAGGACTCTCGGACAATGAGCAGTTCTTC.

This chain uses TRBV3-1 (or the pseudogene TRBV3-2) with TRBJ1-4, with D perhaps matching TRBD1 (6 bases). The V end lost 1 base, the J end lost 3 bases, and 9 bases lay between the germline ends. This CDR3 spans 15 amino acids. In germline, CDR1 is LGHDT, CDR2 YNNKEL (reference sequence). The CDR3 loop is CASSQVGAANEKLFF. The DNA of the CDR3 is TGTGCCAGCAGCCAAGTGGGGGCGGCTAATGAAAAACTGTTTTTT.

This clone was found a few times. This chain uses TRBV5-6 with TRBJ1-1; D not resolved. There are 15 residues in the CDR3. The germline CDR1 and CDR2 sequences are SGHDT and YYEEEE. V gave up 4 bases and J gave up 1 base, with 14 bases separating them. CDR3 coding DNA: TGTGCCAGCAGCATGCCGGACTTCCCGAACACTGAAGCTTTCTTT. Its protein product is CASSMPDFPNTEAFF.

This clone came up a few times. This chain uses TRBV5-1 with TRBJ2-7; the match to TRBD1 covers 11 bases. CDR3 length: 15 amino acids. After removal of 2 bases from V and 5 bases from J, the junction contained 6 bases not matched to a gene. Germline values: CDR1 SGHRS, CDR2 YFSETQ. As DNA, the CDR3 is TGCGCCAGCAGCTTAGCGCCGGGACAGGGGGACGAGCAGTACTTC. Its protein product is CASSLAPGQGDEQYF.

CDR3 loop: CASSLARVPGELFF. DNA of the CDR3: TGCGCCAGCAGCTTGGCCCGAGTACCCGGGGAGCTGTTTTTT. The chain recombines TRBV5-1 with TRBJ2-2; D unresolved. The CDR3 loop spans 14 amino acids. Trimming shortened V by 0 bases and J by 6 bases, and 9 bases separated the two germline ends. Germline CDR1 is SGHRS and CDR2 is YFSETQ.

This clone was found a few times. This rearrangement joins TRBV6-1 to TRBJ2-5, with 10 bases identical to TRBD1. Per the germline V gene, CDR1 is MNHNS and CDR2 is SASEGT. The CDR3 totals 19 residues. The junction had 17 bases not matched to a gene; V was cut back by 0 bases and J by 7 bases. CDR3 nucleotides: TGTGCCAGCAGTGAAGCGCTATTCCGGGGACAGGGGCCGAGGGGGACCCAGTACTTC. Protein: CASSEALFRGQGPRGTQYF.

The chain recombines TRBV6-6 with TRBJ2-2, with a possible D match to TRBD2 (5 bases). This CDR3 region has 10 residues. V gave up 10 bases and J gave up 6 bases, with 6 bases separating them. Germline V gene data show CDR1 as MNHNY and CDR2 as SVGAGI (reference sequence). CDR3 nucleotide sequence: TGTGCCATCGGGGCCGGGGAGCTGTTTTTT. This sequence encodes CAIGAGELFF.

V gene TRBV9 combines with J gene TRBJ2-5, with 13 positions matching TRBD2. The CDR3 spans 16 residues. The trim removed 0 bases at V and 4 bases at J, leaving 3 bases unmatched. CDR1 is SGDLS and CDR2 is YYNGEE in the germline V gene. DNA of the CDR3: TGTGCCAGCAGCGTAGGTGGACTAGCGGGAGTAGAGACCCAGTACTTC. Translating gives CASSVGGLAGVETQYF.

For the CDR3, the DNA is TGTGCCAGCAGCTTAGGTTTCAGCGGGGTCACCGGGGAGCTGTTTTTT. This encodes CASSLGFSGVTGELFF. The chain couples TRBV7-6 to TRBJ2-2, with 7 bases fitting TRBD2. This CDR3 has 16 amino acids. Per germline, CDR1 SGHVS and CDR2 FNYEAQ. The J segment lost 4 bases and the V segment lost 1 base, leaving 6 bases of the junction unmatched.

CDR3 residues: CASSLVGSQGETQYF. The CDR3 DNA is TGTGCCAGCAGCCTAGTTGGGTCCCAGGGGGAGACCCAGTACTTC. J is TRBJ2-5 and V is TRBV3-1 (or the pseudogene TRBV3-2); D is possibly TRBD1 (6 bases). CDR3 length equals 15 residues. Germline CDR1 LGHDT, CDR2 YNNKEL (reference sequence). Trimming shortened V by 4 bases and J by 5 bases, and 17 bases separated the two germline ends.

For this clone: The sample contains more than one DNA sequence encoding this CDR3. The CDR3 DNA reads TGTGCCAGCAGCCCAAGGCTAGCGGGGGTTCAAGAGACCCAGTACTTC. Translating gives CASSPRLAGVQETQYF. The chain has TRBV7-2 and TRBJ2-5; 10 bases match TRBD2. The CDR3 extends over 16 amino acids. V dropped 5 bases and J dropped 2; count of bases not matched to a gene: 8. Germline values: CDR1 SGHTA, CDR2 FQGNSA.

The genes are TRBV4-2 and TRBJ1-5, with a tentative D call TRBD1 (6 bases). Germline CDR1 is LGHNA and CDR2 is YNFKEQ. CDR3 length equals 19 residues. The V gene lost 4 bases and the J gene lost 4 bases, with 26 bases spanning the gap. CDR3 in amino acids: CASSLLSHRVWGINQPQHF. Written as DNA, the CDR3 is TGTGCCAGCAGCCTCCTCTCCCACAGGGTATGGGGCATAAATCAGCCCCAGCATTTT.

This clone has only a few counts. In nucleotides, the CDR3 is TGTGCCAGCAGCTTGTTGGGGCTAGATCAGCCCCAGCATTTT. Translation: CASSLLGLDQPQHF. The chain links TRBV5-5 to TRBJ1-5; D possibly corresponds to TRBD1 (5 bases). This CDR3 is 14 amino acids long. CDR1 is SGHKS, CDR2 YYEKEE, per germline (reference sequence). V lost 1 base and J 5 bases, leaving 10 bases between the germline ends.

The chain recombines TRBV5-1 with TRBJ1-2, with a weak D call TRBD1 (6 bases). In germline, CDR1 is SGHRS, CDR2 YFSETQ. This CDR3 has 16 residues. The V gene lost 1 base and the J gene lost 3 bases, with 16 bases spanning the gap. CDR3 bases: TGCGCCAGCAGCTTGACAGGGAACTCCCAGGACTATGGCTACACCTTC. Its translation: CASSLTGNSQDYGYTF.

This sequence joins TRBV12-3 or TRBV12-4 and TRBJ1-2, with TRBD1 identical over 9 bases. The CDR3 contains 12 residues. The V gene end was trimmed by 7 bases and the J gene end by 6 bases; junction bases not matched to a gene: 3. The CDR3 DNA sequence: TGTGCCAGCAAACAGGGGGCGCATGGCTACACCTTC. This gives the protein CASKQGAHGYTF.

V usage is TRBV6-5 and J usage is TRBJ2-7; 7 nucleotides line up with TRBD1. This CDR3 comprises 15 residues. Germline V gene data show CDR1 as MNHEY and CDR2 as SVGAGI. V shed 2 bases and J 3 bases; nucleotides not matched to a gene: 7. DNA for the CDR3: TGTGCCAGCAGTTACGCTCAGGGGGTTAACTACGAGCAGTACTTC. Its protein is CASSYAQGVNYEQYF.

The genes are TRBV11-2 and TRBJ2-7; TRBD2 aligns across 11 bases. In germline, CDR1 is SGHAT, CDR2 FQNNGV. With V trimmed by 5 bases and J by 5 bases, 5 bases remained unmatched. The CDR3 extends over 14 amino acids. The DNA for the CDR3 is TGTGCCAGCAGCAAGAGTAGCGGGAGGGACGAGCAGTACTTC. Translating gives CASSKSSGRDEQYF.